These T cell receptor beta chains were read from a single sample in a study of post-analysis software for immune sequencing data. TCRdb reanalysed the PCR reads using MiXCR and keeps one entry per CDR3 protein. The repertoire has about half a million distinct CDR3 sequences, roughly 34% of them found once; the top ten carry around 5.9%. The sequenced material came from blood. These receptors were collected from a girl aged 2 to 17 with multiple sclerosis. Both conserved end residues are part of each CDR3. A D gene is named only where the DNA matches it firmly. Clone size, where shown, is once, few, many, or a class for clones that have expanded.

.,.,TRBV7-9,TRBJ1-2,TGTGCCAGCAGGCAGGCCGGGGCCCCAATAGGCTACACCTTC,CASRQAGAPIGYTF
TRBD2,.,TRBV20-1,TRBJ2-5,TGCAGTGCCGGGACTAGCGGGGGAGAGACCCAGTACTTC,CSAGTSGGETQYF
.,few,TRBV5-1,TRBJ2-3,TGCGCCAGCAGCCCGGAGGGGTATTTGGATACGCAGTATTTT,CASSPEGYLDTQYF
TRBD2,.,TRBV10-3,TRBJ2-1,TGTGCCATCAGTGACCCGACTAGCGAGTACAATGAGCAGTTCTTC,CAISDPTSEYNEQFF
.,few,TRBV5-1,TRBJ2-7,TGCGCCAGCAGCTTGCAGGGAATCGGGTACGAGCAGTACTTC,CASSLQGIGYEQYF
.,.,TRBV20-1,TRBJ2-3,TGCAGTGCCCCCGAGACTGGGACAGATACGCAGTATTTT,CSAPETGTDTQYF
.,few,TRBV11-2,TRBJ2-7,TGTGCCAGCAGGCCCGGAGGGGGGTTTCTCTACGAGCAGTACTTC,CASRPGGGFLYEQYF
.,few,TRBV20-1,TRBJ1-2,TGCAGTGCTAGCATCGCCAGCCCTAACTATGGCTACACCTTC,CSASIASPNYGYTF
.,.,TRBV14,TRBJ2-3,TGTGCCAGCAGCCAAGCCGAGGGGGGGACATGCGGTACGCAGTATTTT,CASSQAEGGTCGTQYF
TRBD1,few,TRBV7-2,TRBJ2-5,TGTGCCAGCACCAGGACAGGGGCAGAGACCCAGTACTTC,CASTRTGAETQYF
.,.,TRBV7-9,TRBJ1-2,TGTGCCAGCAGCTTAGCGGGAGCACTCCCCGGCCCTAACTATGGCTACACCTTC,CASSLAGALPGPNYGYTF
.,.,TRBV19,TRBJ2-5,TGTGCCAGTAGTAGAACTTCCGGGACGCTCCAAGAGACCCAGTACTTC,CASSRTSGTLQETQYF
.,.,TRBV12-3/TRBV12-4,TRBJ1-1,TGTGCCAGCACCATTGGGCGGGCCACTGAAGCTTTCTTT,CASTIGRATEAFF
TRBD1,.,TRBV6-6,TRBJ2-7,TGTGCCAGCAGTTACCAGACCGACAGGGAAGGAAAGTACTTC,CASSYQTDREGKYF
.,few,TRBV10-3,TRBJ1-2,TGTGCCATCAGTGAACGGGGTTCCTATGGCTACACCTTC,CAISERGSYGYTF
.,.,TRBV3-1,TRBJ1-5,TGTGCCAGCAGCCCGGGGGAATCAGGGCCCCAGCATTTT,CASSPGESGPQHF
TRBD2,.,TRBV5-1,TRBJ2-1,TGCGCCAGCAGCTTAAACGGGGGGGCCAGTAATGAGCAGTTCTTC,CASSLNGGASNEQFF
.,.,TRBV6-1,TRBJ2-7,TGTGCCAGCAGTGAAGACGACTATCAGACCTACGAGCAGTACTTC,CASSEDDYQTYEQYF
.,.,TRBV7-9,TRBJ1-1,TGTGCCAGCAGCCCCCTAATAACTGAAGCTTTCTTT,CASSPLITEAFF
.,.,TRBV21-1,TRBJ1-6,TGTGCCAGCAGCTTCCCACAGGAGAGCTCCTATAATTCACCCCTCCACTTT,CASSFPQESSYNSPLHF
.,few,TRBV5-1,TRBJ1-6,TGCGCCAGCAGCCAAGGAAAAGACTCACCCCTCCACTTT,CASSQGKDSPLHF
.,.,TRBV12-3/TRBV12-4,TRBJ2-7,TGTGCCAGCAGTAACGGAGGGGGAGCGGACGAGCAGTACTTC,CASSNGGGADEQYF
.,.,TRBV7-9,TRBJ1-2,TGTGCCAGCACCCCCGGAGGTGGCTACACCTTC,CASTPGGGYTF
.,.,TRBV20-1,TRBJ1-1,TGCAGTGCTAGATCAGGGAGAGCTGAAGCTTTCTTT,CSARSGRAEAFF
.,.,TRBV7-3,TRBJ2-5,TGTGCCAGCAGCCGAGGGAAGCAAGAGACCCAGTACTTC,CASSRGKQETQYF
TRBD1,many,TRBV14,TRBJ2-7,TGTGCCAGCAGCCGCACACCGGGACAGGGGGCTTACGAGCAGTACTTC,CASSRTPGQGAYEQYF
.,.,TRBV5-1,TRBJ2-5,TGCGCCAGCAGCTTGGGGCAGGTCAAGGTCGTGCAGTACTTC,CASSLGQVKVVQYF
TRBD2,.,TRBV20-1,TRBJ2-5,TGCAGTGCGGGATTCGGGGGGGCTCAAGAGACCCAGTACTTC,CSAGFGGAQETQYF
.,.,TRBV20-1,TRBJ2-7,TGCAGTGCTTCCCTTCCCCTTGGGACTGCGAGCTCCTACGAGCAGTACTTC,CSASLPLGTASSYEQYF
.,.,TRBV20-1,TRBJ1-5,TGCAGTGCTAGGGGGCTGCGATCTCAGCCCCAGCATTTT,CSARGLRSQPQHF
TRBD2,few,TRBV14,TRBJ2-5,TGTGCCAGCAGCAGACTAGCGGGGCTCCAAGAGACCCAGTACTTC,CASSRLAGLQETQYF
.,.,TRBV5-5,TRBJ2-5,TGTGCCAGCAGCTCTCCTATTTTATTAGGGGAGACCCAGTACTTC,CASSSPILLGETQYF
.,.,TRBV20-1,TRBJ1-5,TGCAGTGCTAGGTCTCTGCAGGGTGGCAATCAGCCCCAGCATTTT,CSARSLQGGNQPQHF
.,.,TRBV5-1,TRBJ2-1,TGCGCCAGCAGCTCTACCCAGAGATGCAATGAGCAGTTCTTC,CASSSTQRCNEQFF
.,.,TRBV20-1,TRBJ2-1,TGCAGTGCTAGGGTCTTTAGAGGGGGGCCCTACAATGAGCAGTTCTTC,CSARVFRGGPYNEQFF
TRBD1,few,TRBV7-9,TRBJ2-5,TGTGCCAGCAGCTTGGGGGGACAGGGCATTCAGCAGTACTTC,CASSLGGQGIQQYF
.,few,TRBV3-1,TRBJ2-5,TGTGCCAGCAGCCTGCGGGGCCTGGGAGAGACCCAGTACTTC,CASSLRGLGETQYF
TRBD1,.,TRBV20-1,TRBJ2-3,TGCAGTGCAAGGGACAGGGGAACTAGCACAGATACGCAGTATTTT,CSARDRGTSTDTQYF
.,.,TRBV6-1,TRBJ1-5,TGTGCCAGCAGTCCACGATTGGATCAGCCCCAGCATTTT,CASSPRLDQPQHF
TRBD2,.,TRBV3-1,TRBJ2-2,TGTGCCAGCAGCCAAACTCCGGGACTAGCGTTAGCCGGGGAGCTGTTTTTT,CASSQTPGLALAGELFF
TRBD2,many,TRBV29-1,TRBJ2-1,TGCAGCGCCGATAGCGGGGTCAGAGAGGAGCAGTTCTTC,CSADSGVREEQFF
TRBD2,.,TRBV20-1,TRBJ2-1,TGCAGTGCTAGGGGGGGAGGGCCGTCGGACTACAATGAGCAGTTCTTC,CSARGGGPSDYNEQFF
.,few,TRBV5-1,TRBJ2-1,TGCGCCAGCAGCTTGTTTCGGGCGAGGGCTTACAATGAGCAGTTCTTC,CASSLFRARAYNEQFF
.,.,TRBV5-1,TRBJ2-1,TGCGCCAGCAGCTTGAGGGGGGGGGACTCCTACAATGAGCAGTTCTTC,CASSLRGGDSYNEQFF
.,.,TRBV6-5,TRBJ2-5,TGTGCCAGCAGTTATAGGGGGTTCCAAGAGACCCAGTACTTC,CASSYRGFQETQYF
.,few,TRBV9,TRBJ2-1,TGTGCCAGCAGCGTAGATAACGGGGGTATGAGCTATGAGCAGTTCTTC,CASSVDNGGMSYEQFF
TRBD1,many,TRBV20-1,TRBJ1-2,TGCAGTGCTAGAGATAGACCAGGGGGGGACTATGGCTACACCTTC,CSARDRPGGDYGYTF
.,few,TRBV5-6,TRBJ2-2,TGTGCCAGCAGCTTGTTGCTGCACACCGGGGAGCTGTTTTTT,CASSLLLHTGELFF
.,few,TRBV7-2,TRBJ2-1,TGTGCCAGCAGCTTAAGGGCGGCTACCTACAATGAGCAGTTCTTC,CASSLRAATYNEQFF
TRBD2,.,TRBV5-1,TRBJ2-5,TGCGCCAGCAGCGAGACTAGCGGGGATGAGACCCAGTACTTC,CASSETSGDETQYF
.,few,TRBV2,TRBJ2-5,TGTGCCAGCAGTGAAGGACTAGGGGAGACCCAGTACTTC,CASSEGLGETQYF
.,once,TRBV6-5,TRBJ2-7,TGTACCAGCAGTAGGGGGACGGAAAGCTCCTACGAGCAGTACTTC,CTSSRGTESSYEQYF
.,once,TRBV24-1,TRBJ2-5,TGTGCCACCAGTGTCGGGGACCAAGAGACCCAGTACTTC,CATSVGDQETQYF
.,few,TRBV7-2,TRBJ1-2,TGTGCCAGCAGCTTGGGTATTTACTTTAACTATGGCTACACCTTC,CASSLGIYFNYGYTF
.,.,TRBV11-2,TRBJ1-2,TGTGCCAGCAGCGCTGGGCGGACTGATGGCTACACCTTC,CASSAGRTDGYTF
.,.,TRBV5-1,TRBJ2-7,TGCGCCAGCAGCTCCGGGACATCTATTTACGAGCAGTACTTC,CASSSGTSIYEQYF
TRBD2,.,TRBV4-1,TRBJ2-3,TGCGCCAGCAGCCAAGAATACGCCGGGGGCGGGGGGGCATACACAGATACGCAGTATTTT,CASSQEYAGGGGAYTDTQYF